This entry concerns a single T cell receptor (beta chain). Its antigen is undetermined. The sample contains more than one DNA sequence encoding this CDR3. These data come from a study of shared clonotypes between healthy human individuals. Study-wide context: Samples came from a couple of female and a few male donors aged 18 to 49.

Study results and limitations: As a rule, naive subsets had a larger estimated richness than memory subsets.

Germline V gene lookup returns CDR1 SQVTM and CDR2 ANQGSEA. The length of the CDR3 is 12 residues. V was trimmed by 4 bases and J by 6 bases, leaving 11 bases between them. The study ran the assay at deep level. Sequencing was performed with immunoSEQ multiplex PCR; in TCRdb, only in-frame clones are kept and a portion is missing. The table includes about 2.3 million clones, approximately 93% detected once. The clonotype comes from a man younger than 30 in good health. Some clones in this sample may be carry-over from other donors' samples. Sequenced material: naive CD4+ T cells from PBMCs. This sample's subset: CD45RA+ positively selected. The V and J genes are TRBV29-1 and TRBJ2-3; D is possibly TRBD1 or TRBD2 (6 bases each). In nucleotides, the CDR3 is TGCAGCGTTGCCGGAGGGGGGGATACGCAGTATTTT. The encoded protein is CSVAGGGDTQYF.